Below are 17 T cell receptor beta chains sequenced from a single sample in a study of cytomegalovirus exposure and HLA in healthy donors. PCR employed 60 Vbeta and 13 Jbeta primers. The method was immunoSEQ multiplex PCR; TCRdb's version includes in-frame clones alone and lacks a portion of them. This sample has approximately 240,000 clones, with 77% found just once. The material sequenced was PBMCs. The receptors shown here come from a woman in her sixties in good health and CMV-seropositive.

The chain recombines TRBV28 with TRBJ1-4; D is perhaps TRBD1 (6 bases). Trimming pared 9 bases from V and 8 bases from J, leaving 16 bases between. CDR3 length: 13 residues. CDR1 is MDHEN, CDR2 SYDVKM, per germline. The CDR3 reads CASTDSVNEKLFF. The CDR3 DNA sequence: TGTGCCAGTACGGACAGCGTAAACGAAAAACTGTTTTTT.

The chain recombines TRBV6-1 with TRBJ1-1; perhaps TRBD1 as D (5 bases). This CDR3 spans 14 amino acids. Per germline, CDR1 MNHNS and CDR2 SASEGT. Trimming removed 9 bases from V and 4 bases from J, with 18 bases in between. Written as DNA, the CDR3 is TGTGCCAGGCCCCGGGGGGGACGGAGCACTGAAGCTTTCTTT. Translating gives CARPRGGRSTEAFF.

The chain carries TRBV21-1 and TRBJ2-2; the table names TRBD1, a call not compared with the DNA. TRBV21-1 is shown as a pseudogene. The CDR3 is 15 residues long. CDR3 loop: CASSSRDREVGELFF. The CDR3 nucleotides are TGTGCCAGCAGCAGTCGGGACAGGGAGGTCGGGGAGCTGTTTTTT.

This clone was seen only once. The V gene is TRBV29-1, the J gene TRBJ1-2; D remains ambiguous. The CDR3 has 13 amino acids. Germline V gives CDR1 SQVTM, CDR2 ANQGSEA. Trimming shortened V by 0 bases and J by 4 bases, and 9 bases separated the two germline ends. Written as DNA, the CDR3 is TGCAGCGTTGAAGAGGCAGGAAGCTATGGCTACACCTTC. This sequence encodes CSVEEAGSYGYTF.

The rearrangement links TRBV10-3 to TRBJ1-5; the D is unclear. Germline V CDR1 and CDR2: ENHRY, SYGVKD. V was trimmed by 2 bases and J by 2 bases, leaving 13 bases between them. This CDR3 is 16 amino acids long. CDR3 DNA sequence: TGTGCCATCAGTGAGGGAGGGTACGTTGGCAATCAGCCCCAGCATTTT. It specifies CAISEGGYVGNQPQHF.

This clone was observed a single time. CDR3 sequence: CASSLTSFGSMNTEAFF. As DNA, the CDR3 is TGTGCCAGCAGCTTAACAAGTTTTGGCAGTATGAACACTGAAGCTTTCTTT. The V call is TRBV7-3, the J call TRBJ1-1; unclear D gene. The CDR3 length is 17 residues. Germline V gene sequence: CDR1 SGHTA, CDR2 FQGTGA. Trimming left V 0 bases short and J 0 bases short, with 14 bases between.

This sequence joins TRBV19 and TRBJ2-1, with 7 positions matching TRBD2. Unmatched junction bases numbered 8, after V lost 8 bases and J lost 4 bases. Germline assignment: CDR1 LNHDA and CDR2 SQIVND (reference sequence). CDR3 length: 14 amino acids. CDR3 in DNA: TGTGCCAGTGCCACCGGGACTACTTACAATGAGCAGTTCTTC. This gives the protein CASATGTTYNEQFF.

This chain links TRBV5-1 with TRBJ2-2; TRBD1 matches 8 bases. V lost 4 bases to trimming and J lost 7 bases; unmatched junction nucleotides: 12. The CDR3 spans 16 residues. Germline lookup yields CDR1 SGHRS and CDR2 YFSETQ. CDR3 coding DNA: TGCGCCAGCAGCCAAACCGCCAGGGGGCATTTCGGGGAGCTGTTTTTT. Residues: CASSQTARGHFGELFF.

On this clone itself: The CDR3 carries no conserved terminal phenylalanine or tryptophan, so it likely arises from a read error. V gene TRBV7-9 combines with J gene TRBJ1-5; D ambiguous. V was clipped by 0 bases and J by 2 bases, with 8 bases between them. This CDR3 has 15 amino acids. Germline V lookup: CDR1 SEHNR, CDR2 FQNEAQ (reference sequence). The CDR3 region is CASSLAGIGNQPQHL. In nucleotides, the CDR3 is TGTGCCAGCAGCTTAGCCGGGATAGGCAATCAGCCCCAGCATCTT.

The chain links TRBV2 to TRBJ2-7, with 9 positions matching TRBD2. Trimming cost V 7 bases and J 0 bases; bases outside gene matches: 16. This CDR3 region has 18 residues. CDR1 is SNHLY, CDR2 FYNNEI, per germline. CDR3 in amino acids: CASTPPVRLAGSSYEQYF. CDR3 bases: TGTGCCAGCACACCCCCTGTGAGGCTAGCGGGGAGCTCCTACGAGCAGTACTTC.

The chain links TRBV6-1 to TRBJ1-5; TRBD1 matches 8 bases. Germline CDR1 is MNHNS and CDR2 is SASEGT. This CDR3 contains 15 residues. Losses at the gene ends were 5 bases for V and 6 bases for J; bases not matched to a gene: 9. In DNA form, the CDR3 reads TGTGCCAGCAGTACAGACAGGGGAAAGGGTCAGCCCCAGCATTTT. It encodes CASSTDRGKGQPQHF.

This clone was picked up a small number of times. The genes are TRBV4-1 and TRBJ2-3, with 8 bases lining up with TRBD1. V lost 1 base and J lost 0; bases outside the gene matches: 9. Germline-derived CDR1 and CDR2 are MGHRA and YSYEKL. This CDR3 contains 18 residues. CDR3 nucleotides: TGCGCCAGCAGCCAAGGCGATGGGACAGGCACTAGCACAGATACGCAGTATTTT. The encoded protein is CASSQGDGTGTSTDTQYF.

The chain carries TRBV5-1 and TRBJ1-1; TRBD1 agrees at 10 bases. Losses at the gene ends were 3 bases for V and 1 base for J; bases not matched to a gene: 3. Germline V gives CDR1 SGHRS, CDR2 YFSETQ. The CDR3 runs 15 residues. The CDR3 protein is CASSSRTGGNTEAFF. Here the CDR3 DNA reads TGCGCCAGCAGCTCCCGGACAGGGGGGAACACTGAAGCTTTCTTT.

This clone was recorded once. The rearrangement links TRBV29-1 to TRBJ1-1; TRBD1 matches at 7 bases. The germline V gene has CDR1 SQVTM and CDR2 ANQGSEA. The CDR3 covers 14 residues. With V trimmed by 5 bases and J by 3 bases, 9 bases remained unmatched. The CDR3 bases are TGCAGCGTTAATCGGGCCAGGGGGGACACTGAAGCTTTCTTT. It encodes CSVNRARGDTEAFF.

The V call is TRBV6-5, the J call TRBJ1-2; tentatively, D is TRBD1 (5 bases). The CDR3 covers 15 residues. The germline V gene encodes CDR1 MNHEY and CDR2 SVGAGI. V was shortened by 2 bases and J by 1 base, with 11 bases between the two germline ends. The CDR3 loop is CASSYHRRGNYGYTF. DNA for the CDR3: TGTGCCAGCAGTTACCACCGGAGGGGTAACTATGGCTACACCTTC.

The chain is built from TRBV10-3 and TRBJ2-7; 10 nucleotides line up with TRBD2. Germline assignment: CDR1 ENHRY and CDR2 SYGVKD. V was pared by 6 bases and J by 5 bases, with 10 bases of the junction left unmatched. The CDR3 extends over 15 amino acids. DNA for the CDR3: TGTGCCATCAGAGCTTCTAGCGGGAGCCTCAACGAGCAGTACTTC. Its protein is CAIRASSGSLNEQYF.

The chain combines TRBV28 with TRBJ1-2; 9 bases line up with TRBD1. V trimming: 5 bases; J trimming: 7 bases; junction bases outside the gene matches: 8. Germline CDR1 and CDR2: MDHEN and SYDVKM. This CDR3 region has 14 residues. Here the CDR3 reads CASSLTGGAGGYTF. DNA of the CDR3: TGTGCCAGCAGTCTAACAGGGGGCGCGGGTGGCTACACCTTC.